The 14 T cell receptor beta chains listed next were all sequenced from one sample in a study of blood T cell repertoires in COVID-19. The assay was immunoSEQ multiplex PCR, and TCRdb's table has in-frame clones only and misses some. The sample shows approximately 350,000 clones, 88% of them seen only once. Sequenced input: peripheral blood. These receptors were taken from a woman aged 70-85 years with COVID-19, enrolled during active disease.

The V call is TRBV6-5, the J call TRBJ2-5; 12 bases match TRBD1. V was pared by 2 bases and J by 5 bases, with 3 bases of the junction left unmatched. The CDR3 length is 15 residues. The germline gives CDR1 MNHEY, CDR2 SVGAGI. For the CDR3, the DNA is TGTGCCAGCAGTTACCGGGACAGGGGGCTGGAGACCCAGTACTTC. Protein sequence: CASSYRDRGLETQYF.

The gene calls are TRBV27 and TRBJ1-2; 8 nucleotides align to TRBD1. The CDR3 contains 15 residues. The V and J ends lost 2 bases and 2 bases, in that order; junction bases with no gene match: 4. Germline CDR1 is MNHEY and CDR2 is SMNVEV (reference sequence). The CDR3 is CASSLAGQGNYGYTF. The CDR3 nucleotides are TGTGCCAGCAGTTTAGCCGGACAGGGAAACTATGGCTACACCTTC.

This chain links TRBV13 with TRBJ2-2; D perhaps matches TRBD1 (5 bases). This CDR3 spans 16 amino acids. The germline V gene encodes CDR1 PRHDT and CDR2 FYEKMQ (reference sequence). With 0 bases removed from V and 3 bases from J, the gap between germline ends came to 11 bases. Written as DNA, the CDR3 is TGTGCCAGCAGCTTAGGCGGGCAGGGATACACCGGGGAGCTGTTTTTT. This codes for CASSLGGQGYTGELFF.

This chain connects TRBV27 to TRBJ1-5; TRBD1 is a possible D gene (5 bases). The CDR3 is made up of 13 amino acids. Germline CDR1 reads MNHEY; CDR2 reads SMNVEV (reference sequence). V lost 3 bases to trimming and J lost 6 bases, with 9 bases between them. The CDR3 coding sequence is TGTGCCAGCAGTTTTGCCGGGGGTCAGCCCCAGCATTTT. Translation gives CASSFAGGQPQHF.

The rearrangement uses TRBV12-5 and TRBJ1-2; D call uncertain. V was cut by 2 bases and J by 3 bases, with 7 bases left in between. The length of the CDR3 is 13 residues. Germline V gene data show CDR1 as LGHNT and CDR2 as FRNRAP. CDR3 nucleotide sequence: TGTGCTAGTGGTTTGTTTCGTCACTATGGCTACACCTTC. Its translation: CASGLFRHYGYTF.

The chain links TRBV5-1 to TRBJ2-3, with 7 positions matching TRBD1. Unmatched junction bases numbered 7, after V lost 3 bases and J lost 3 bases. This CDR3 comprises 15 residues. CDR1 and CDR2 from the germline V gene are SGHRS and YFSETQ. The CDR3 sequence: CASSSHGTETDTQYF. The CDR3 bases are TGCGCCAGCAGCTCCCACGGGACAGAGACAGATACGCAGTATTTT.

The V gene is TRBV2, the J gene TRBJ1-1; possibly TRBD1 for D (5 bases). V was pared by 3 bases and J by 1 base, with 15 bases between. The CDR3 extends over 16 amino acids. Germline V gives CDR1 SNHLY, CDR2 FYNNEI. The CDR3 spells CASSDRVVARNTEAFF. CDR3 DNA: TGTGCCAGCAGTGACAGGGTAGTGGCCAGGAACACTGAAGCTTTCTTT.

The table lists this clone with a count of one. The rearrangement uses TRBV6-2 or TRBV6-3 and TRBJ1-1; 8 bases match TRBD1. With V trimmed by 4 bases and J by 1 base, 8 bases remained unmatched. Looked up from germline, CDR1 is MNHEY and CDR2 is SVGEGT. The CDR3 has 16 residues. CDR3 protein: CASSSARTGRNTEAFF. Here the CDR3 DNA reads TGTGCCAGCAGTTCGGCACGGACAGGGCGGAACACTGAAGCTTTCTTT.

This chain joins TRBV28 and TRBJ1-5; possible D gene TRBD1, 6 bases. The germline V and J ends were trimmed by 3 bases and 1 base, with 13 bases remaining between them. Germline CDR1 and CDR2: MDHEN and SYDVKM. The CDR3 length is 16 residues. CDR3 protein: CASSFRRGTSNQPQHF. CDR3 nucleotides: TGTGCCAGCAGTTTCCGCAGGGGAACAAGCAATCAGCCCCAGCATTTT. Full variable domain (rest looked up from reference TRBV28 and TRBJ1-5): DVKVTQSSRYLVKRTGEKVFLECVQDMDHENMFWYRQDPGLGLRLIYFSYDVKMKEKGDIPEGYSVSREKKERFSLILESASTNQTSMYLCASSFRRGTSNQPQHFGDGTRLSIL.

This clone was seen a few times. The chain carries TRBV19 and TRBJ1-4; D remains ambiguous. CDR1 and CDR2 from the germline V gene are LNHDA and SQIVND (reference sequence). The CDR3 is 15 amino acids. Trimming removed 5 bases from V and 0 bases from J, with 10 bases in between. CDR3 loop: CASSSQHATNEKLFF. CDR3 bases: TGTGCCAGTAGTTCGCAACACGCAACTAATGAAAAACTGTTTTTT.

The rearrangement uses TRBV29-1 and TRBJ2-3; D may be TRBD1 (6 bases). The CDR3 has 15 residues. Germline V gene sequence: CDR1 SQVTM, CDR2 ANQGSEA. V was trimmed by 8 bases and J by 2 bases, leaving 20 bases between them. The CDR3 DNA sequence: TGCAGCATTAGCTCCGGGACACTAAACACAGATACGCAGTATTTT. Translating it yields CSISSGTLNTDTQYF.

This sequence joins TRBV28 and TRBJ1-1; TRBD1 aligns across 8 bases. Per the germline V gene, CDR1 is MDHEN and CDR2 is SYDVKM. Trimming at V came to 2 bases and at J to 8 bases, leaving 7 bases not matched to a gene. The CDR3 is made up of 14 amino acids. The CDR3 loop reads CASSLLLGQGEAFF. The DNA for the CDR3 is TGTGCCAGCAGTTTACTCTTAGGACAGGGAGAAGCTTTCTTT. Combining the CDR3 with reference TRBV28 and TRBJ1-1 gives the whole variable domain DVKVTQSSRYLVKRTGEKVFLECVQDMDHENMFWYRQDPGLGLRLIYFSYDVKMKEKGDIPEGYSVSREKKERFSLILESASTNQTSMYLCASSLLLGQGEAFFGQGTRLTVV.

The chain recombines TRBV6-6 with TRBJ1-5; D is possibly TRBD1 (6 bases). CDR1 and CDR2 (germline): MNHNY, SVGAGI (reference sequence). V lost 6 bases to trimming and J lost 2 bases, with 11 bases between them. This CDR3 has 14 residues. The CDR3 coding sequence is TGTGCCAGCAGCCCTACAGGGCGCAATCAGCCCCAGCATTTT. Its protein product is CASSPTGRNQPQHF.

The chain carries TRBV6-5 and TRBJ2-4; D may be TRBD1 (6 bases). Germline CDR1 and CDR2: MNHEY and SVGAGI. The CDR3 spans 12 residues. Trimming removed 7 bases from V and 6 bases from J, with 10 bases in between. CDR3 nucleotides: TGTGCCAGCACGCTACAGGGAAACATTCAGTACTTC. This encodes CASTLQGNIQYF.